This passage covers 17 T cell receptor beta chains from one sample sequenced in a study of cytomegalovirus exposure and HLA in healthy donors. With 60 Vbeta and 13 Jbeta primers, the PCR was carried out. Profiling relied on immunoSEQ multiplex PCR, and the TCRdb table lists in-frame clones only, not all of them. The sample holds 150,000 to 200,000 clones, over 65% seen once. The sequenced sample consisted of PBMCs. These receptors were taken from a man aged 55 to 70 in good health and CMV-seronegative.

This clone was observed a few times. The rearrangement links TRBV29-1 to TRBJ2-7; D might be TRBD1 (5 bases). With 5 bases removed from V and 1 base from J, the gap between germline ends came to 15 bases. CDR3 length: 14 amino acids. Germline values: CDR1 SQVTM, CDR2 ANQGSEA. The CDR3 DNA is TGCAGCGTTAAGGTCCCCGCAGGGTCCTACGAGCAGTACTTC. It is translated as CSVKVPAGSYEQYF.

This chain uses TRBV29-1 with TRBJ2-3; 9 bases align to TRBD1. CDR1 and CDR2 (germline): SQVTM, ANQGSEA. There are 16 residues in the CDR3. Trimming removed 4 bases from V and 2 bases from J; junction bases left unmatched: 10. Here the CDR3 reads CSVANSGTGLTDTQYF. CDR3 nucleotides: TGCAGCGTTGCCAACTCGGGGACAGGGCTCACAGATACGCAGTATTTT.

The CDR3 is CASSERTAGGTQYF. The CDR3 DNA is TGTGCCAGCAGTGAACGCACGGCCGGAGGGACCCAGTACTTC. The chain links TRBV6-1 to TRBJ2-5; D is perhaps TRBD2 (5 bases). V was trimmed by 2 bases and J by 7 bases, leaving 14 bases between them. The CDR3 runs 14 residues. Looked up from germline, CDR1 is MNHNS and CDR2 is SASEGT.

This clone was counted once. The rearrangement links TRBV27 to TRBJ1-1, with TRBD1 identical over 7 bases. V lost 5 bases, J lost 0 bases, and 6 bases stayed unmatched. This CDR3 has 15 residues. CDR1 MNHEY and CDR2 SMNVEV come from the germline V gene (reference sequence). CDR3 nucleotide sequence: TGTGCCAGCAGTCAAACAGGGGTGGTGAACACTGAAGCTTTCTTT. It encodes CASSQTGVVNTEAFF.

V and J are TRBV21-1 and TRBJ2-7; TRBD2 is the table's D call and was not checked against the DNA. TRBV21-1 is given as a pseudogene. The CDR3 runs to 17 residues. Written as DNA, the CDR3 is TGTGCCAGCAGCAAAGCATGCACTAGCGGGTCCACCTACGAGCAGTACTTC. This codes for CASSKACTSGSTYEQYF.

This clone turned up a few times. The V and J genes are TRBV30 and TRBJ1-3; tentatively, D is TRBD1 (6 bases). The V end was cut by 0 bases, the J end by 1 base, with 13 bases between. The germline CDR1 and CDR2 sequences are GTSNPN and SVGIG (reference sequence). The CDR3 is made up of 16 amino acids. The CDR3 is CAWSVGGAQSGNTIYF. The CDR3 region has the DNA TGTGCCTGGAGTGTAGGGGGGGCACAGTCTGGAAACACCATATATTTT.

The V call is TRBV28, the J call TRBJ2-3; D is unclear. The CDR3 length is 13 residues. The germline V gene has CDR1 MDHEN and CDR2 SYDVKM. Between the trimmed V and J ends, which lost 3 bases and 1 base, there was a span of 5 bases. The CDR3 protein is CASSFPGTDTQYF. Written as DNA, the CDR3 is TGTGCCAGCAGTTTCCCAGGCACAGATACGCAGTATTTT. Full variable domain (rest looked up from reference TRBV28 and TRBJ2-3): DVKVTQSSRYLVKRTGEKVFLECVQDMDHENMFWYRQDPGLGLRLIYFSYDVKMKEKGDIPEGYSVSREKKERFSLILESASTNQTSMYLCASSFPGTDTQYFGPGTRLTVL.

The V and J genes are TRBV30 and TRBJ2-3, with 8 bases matching TRBD2. The CDR3 sequence is 14 residues long. CDR1 is GTSNPN, CDR2 SVGIG, per germline (reference sequence). Germline trimming cut 2 bases from V and 6 bases from J; bases unmatched to any gene: 7. The CDR3 region has the DNA TGTGCCTGGAGTCCCGGGAGGGCCTCCGATACGCAGTATTTT. It is translated as CAWSPGRASDTQYF. The complete variable domain, with remaining parts taken from reference TRBV30 and TRBJ2-3, reads SQTIHQWPATLVQPVGSPLSLECTVEGTSNPNLYWYRQAAGRGLQLLFYSVGIGQISSEVPQNLSASRPQDRQFILSSKKLLLSDSGFYLCAWSPGRASDTQYFGPGTRLTVL.

The chain recombines TRBV19 with TRBJ1-1; perhaps TRBD1 as D (6 bases). The V and J ends lost 1 base and 6 bases respectively, with 9 bases between them. The CDR3 has 13 amino acids. The V gene's germline CDR1 is LNHDA and CDR2 SQIVND (reference sequence). The CDR3 DNA follows: TGTGCCAGTAGTATAGCCGGACAGTCTGAAGCTTTCTTT. Its protein product is CASSIAGQSEAFF. Together with reference TRBV19 and TRBJ1-1, the CDR3 gives the full variable domain: DGGITQSPKYLFRKEGQNVTLSCEQNLNHDAMYWYRQDPGQGLRLIYYSQIVNDFQKGDIAEGYSVSREKKESFPLTVTSAQKNPTAFYLCASSIAGQSEAFFGQGTRLTVV.

The chain links TRBV4-2 to TRBJ2-1; a weak D match, TRBD1 (6 bases). Germline loops: CDR1 LGHNA, CDR2 YNFKEQ. Trimming cost V 4 bases and J 6 bases, with 16 bases left between them. This CDR3 comprises 15 residues. The CDR3 spells CASSRRGGARNEQFF. CDR3 bases: TGTGCCAGCAGCCGAAGAGGGGGAGCCCGCAATGAGCAGTTCTTC.

The rearrangement joins TRBV29-1 to TRBJ2-7; TRBD1 might be the D (6 bases). Germline V CDR1 and CDR2: SQVTM, ANQGSEA. The germline V and J ends were trimmed by 4 bases and 2 bases, with 9 bases remaining between them. The CDR3 totals 12 residues. The CDR3 sequence is CSVGQDPYEQYF. The CDR3, as DNA: TGCAGCGTTGGACAGGACCCCTACGAGCAGTACTTC.

This clone was counted only a few times. The V call is TRBV6-6, the J call TRBJ1-1; tentatively, D is TRBD1 (5 bases). The CDR3 is made up of 14 amino acids. V gave up 2 bases and J gave up 3 bases, with 10 bases separating them. CDR1 MNHNY and CDR2 SVGAGI come from the germline V gene (reference sequence). The CDR3 is CASSYIGADTEAFF. The DNA for the CDR3 is TGTGCCAGCAGTTACATTGGGGCCGACACTGAAGCTTTCTTT.

In this sample, this clone turned up once. The chain carries TRBV7-2 and TRBJ2-5; D is unclear. The V gene lost 0 bases and the J gene lost 2 bases, with 7 bases spanning the gap. The CDR3 runs 14 residues. Germline lookup yields CDR1 SGHTA and CDR2 FQGNSA. CDR3 in DNA: TGTGCCAGCAGCTTAGCTCGGAGTCAAGAGACCCAGTACTTC. Encoded protein: CASSLARSQETQYF.

The genes are TRBV2 and TRBJ2-7; 12 bases agree with TRBD2. V shed 9 bases and J 6 bases; nucleotides not matched to a gene: 15. The CDR3 length is 16 residues. Germline assignment: CDR1 SNHLY and CDR2 FYNNEI. CDR3: CARDVTSGSRGAEQYF. The DNA for the CDR3 is TGTGCCAGGGATGTGACTAGCGGGAGCCGCGGGGCCGAGCAGTACTTC.

The V and J genes are TRBV13 and TRBJ1-6; D uncertain. V was cut by 5 bases and J by 0 bases, with 14 bases left in between. Germline values: CDR1 PRHDT, CDR2 FYEKMQ (reference sequence). This CDR3 region has 17 residues. CDR3 amino acids: CASSQKKASSYNSPLHF. DNA for the CDR3: TGTGCCAGCAGCCAAAAAAAAGCTAGCTCCTATAATTCACCCCTCCACTTT.

This clone was observed a single time. This sequence joins TRBV30 and TRBJ1-5, with unresolved D. There are 12 residues in the CDR3. Looked up from germline, CDR1 is GTSNPN and CDR2 is SVGIG (reference sequence). Trimming shortened V by 0 bases and J by 11 bases, and 11 bases separated the two germline ends. CDR3 DNA: TGTGCCTGGAGTGTACGAGGAAGATCCCAGCATTTT. Translated, it gives CAWSVRGRSQHF.

Of note for this clone: The DNA is omitted, as the CDR3 cannot be located on it reliably, and the CDR3 follows TCRdb's listing. The V call is TRBV15, the J call TRBJ1-2; the table names TRBD1, a call not compared with the DNA. Counting both end residues, the CDR3 totals 15 amino acids. The germline V gene has CDR1 LNHNV and CDR2 YYDKDF (reference sequence). The CDR3 sequence is CATSILGARNYGYTF.